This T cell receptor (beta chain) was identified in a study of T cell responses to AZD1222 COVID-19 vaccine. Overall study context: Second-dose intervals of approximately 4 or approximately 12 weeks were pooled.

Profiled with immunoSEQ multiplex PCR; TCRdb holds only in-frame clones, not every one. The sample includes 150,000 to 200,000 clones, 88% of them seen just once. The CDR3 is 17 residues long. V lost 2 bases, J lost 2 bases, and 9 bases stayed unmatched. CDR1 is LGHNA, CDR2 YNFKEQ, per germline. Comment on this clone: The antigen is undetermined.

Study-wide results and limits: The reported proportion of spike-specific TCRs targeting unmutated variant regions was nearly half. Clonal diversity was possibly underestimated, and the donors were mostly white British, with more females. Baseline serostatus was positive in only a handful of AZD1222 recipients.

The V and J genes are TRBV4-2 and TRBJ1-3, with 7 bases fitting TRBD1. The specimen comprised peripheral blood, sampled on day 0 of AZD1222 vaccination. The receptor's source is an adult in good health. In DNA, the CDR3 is TGTGCCAGCAGCCAAAAGGGAATGACAGGGACTGGAAACACCATATATTTT. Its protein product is CASSQKGMTGTGNTIYF.